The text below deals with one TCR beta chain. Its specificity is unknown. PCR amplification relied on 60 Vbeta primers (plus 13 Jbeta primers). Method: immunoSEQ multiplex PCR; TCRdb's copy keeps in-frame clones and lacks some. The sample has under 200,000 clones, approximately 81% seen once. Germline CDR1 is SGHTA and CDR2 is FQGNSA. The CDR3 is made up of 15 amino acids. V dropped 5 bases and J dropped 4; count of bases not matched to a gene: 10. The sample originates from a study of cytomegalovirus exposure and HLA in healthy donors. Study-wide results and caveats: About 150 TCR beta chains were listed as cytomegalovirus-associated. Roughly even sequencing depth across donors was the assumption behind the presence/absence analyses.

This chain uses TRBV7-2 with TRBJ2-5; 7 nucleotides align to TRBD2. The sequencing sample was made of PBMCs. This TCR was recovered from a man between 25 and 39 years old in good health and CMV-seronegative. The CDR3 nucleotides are TGTGCCAGCAGCCCTTTGGGCGGGAGTGGAGAGACCCAGTACTTC. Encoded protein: CASSPLGGSGETQYF.